These 20 T cell receptor beta chains were all obtained from the same sample, sequenced in a study of blood T cell repertoires in COVID-19. Profiled with immunoSEQ multiplex PCR; TCRdb holds only in-frame clones, not every one. Of a few hundred thousand clones listed, approximately 80% are singletons. The specimen was PBMCs or T cells enriched from blood (not recorded which). Receptor source: a woman aged 40 to 50 with acute COVID-19.

V is TRBV7-9 and J is TRBJ1-1; D call uncertain. V gave up 5 bases and J gave up 2 bases, with 9 bases separating them. The CDR3 consists of 13 residues. Germline values: CDR1 SEHNR, CDR2 FQNEAQ (reference sequence). The CDR3 protein is CASSPRPNTEAFF. The CDR3 DNA follows: TGTGCCAGCAGCCCGCGGCCTAACACTGAAGCTTTCTTT.

The chain couples TRBV19 to TRBJ2-3, with 7 bases that match TRBD1. Germline V lookup: CDR1 LNHDA, CDR2 SQIVND (reference sequence). The CDR3 contains 16 residues. Unmatched junction bases numbered 10, after V lost 5 bases and J lost 2 bases. The CDR3 nucleotides read TGTGCCAGTAGTGGACGTAGGGACAGTTACACAGATACGCAGTATTTT. Amino acids: CASSGRRDSYTDTQYF. Drawing the rest from reference TRBV19 and TRBJ2-3, the complete variable domain is DGGITQSPKYLFRKEGQNVTLSCEQNLNHDAMYWYRQDPGQGLRLIYYSQIVNDFQKGDIAEGYSVSREKKESFPLTVTSAQKNPTAFYLCASSGRRDSYTDTQYFGPGTRLTVL.

The CDR3 here is CASSVHGTGPYNEQFF. The CDR3 DNA is TGTGCCAGCAGTGTCCACGGGACAGGACCTTACAATGAGCAGTTCTTC. The J gene is TRBJ2-1, the V gene TRBV6-1; 8 nucleotides line up with TRBD1. J lost 4 bases, V lost 4 bases, and 9 bases had no gene match. The CDR3 totals 16 residues. Germline V CDR1 and CDR2: MNHNS, SASEGT.

This chain uses TRBV12-5 with TRBJ2-1; weak D call: TRBD2 (6 bases). V dropped 4 bases and J dropped 1 base, with 26 bases sitting between them. The CDR3 length is 20 residues. Germline CDR1 is LGHNT and CDR2 is FRNRAP. The CDR3 nucleotides read TGTGCTAGTGGTTCCACGGGACTCTCAGGCACACGGGGTTCCTACAATGAGCAGTTCTTC. Its translation is CASGSTGLSGTRGSYNEQFF.

The chain joins TRBV6-5 to TRBJ1-1; D is undetermined. V lost 7 bases to trimming and J lost 10 bases, with 16 bases between them. This CDR3 spans 12 amino acids. From germline, CDR1 is MNHEY and CDR2 SVGAGI. The CDR3 DNA is TGTGCCAGCACCACAAGGACTGCGCGAGCTTTCTTT. As protein: CASTTRTARAFF.

The rearrangement uses TRBV19 and TRBJ1-2; no clear D gene. The CDR3 has 11 amino acids. Deletions cut 7 bases from V and 8 bases from J, with 11 bases between. Germline CDR1 LNHDA, CDR2 SQIVND (reference sequence). CDR3 region: CASKRREGYTF. DNA for the CDR3: TGTGCCAGTAAACGGAGGGAGGGCTACACCTTC.

This clone has more than one count but fewer than ten. The chain carries TRBV19 and TRBJ2-2, with a tentative D call TRBD1 (5 bases). The CDR3 extends over 14 amino acids. The germline V gene has CDR1 LNHDA and CDR2 SQIVND (reference sequence). V shed 9 bases and J shed 2 bases, with 13 bases lying between them. The CDR3, as DNA: TGTGCCAGCAGGGCAGGGATCAACACCGGGGAGCTGTTTTTT. Its protein product is CASRAGINTGELFF.

The chain is built from TRBV9 and TRBJ1-2; D unresolved. Per germline, CDR1 SGDLS and CDR2 YYNGEE. This CDR3 spans 18 amino acids. Trimming shortened V by 3 bases and J by 4 bases, and 25 bases separated the two germline ends. This CDR3 is CASSGTREGPNHPYGYTF. The CDR3 nucleotides read TGTGCCAGCAGCGGGACTAGAGAAGGCCCAAATCACCCCTATGGCTACACCTTC.

This chain uses TRBV9 with TRBJ1-2; the D gene is possibly TRBD1 (6 bases). V was clipped by 3 bases and J by 5 bases, with 14 bases between them. CDR3 length: 14 residues. In germline, CDR1 is SGDLS, CDR2 YYNGEE. The chain's CDR3 is CASSEAGEWYGYTF. The CDR3 coding sequence is TGTGCCAGCAGCGAAGCAGGGGAGTGGTATGGCTACACCTTC.

The genes are TRBV9 and TRBJ1-1, with D uncertain. In germline, CDR1 is SGDLS, CDR2 YYNGEE. V shed 0 bases and J shed 4 bases, with 13 bases lying between them. The CDR3 is 15 residues long. CDR3 in DNA: TGTGCCAGCAGCGTAGAGGGCGGACTGGGCACTGAAGCTTTCTTT. It codes for CASSVEGGLGTEAFF.

The rearrangement uses TRBV6-5 and TRBJ2-3, with 7 bases lining up with TRBD1. The germline CDR1 and CDR2 sequences are MNHEY and SVGAGI. The CDR3 has 14 amino acids. The ends lost 5 bases at V and 3 bases at J; junction bases unmatched: 5. The CDR3 DNA is TGTGCCAGCAGTCCTCAGACAGGGACAGATACGCAGTATTTT. Encoded protein: CASSPQTGTDTQYF.

The gene calls are TRBV28 and TRBJ1-2; D is possibly TRBD1 (5 bases). Germline values: CDR1 MDHEN, CDR2 SYDVKM. The germline V and J ends were trimmed by 3 bases and 8 bases, with 13 bases remaining between them. CDR3 size: 13 residues. The CDR3, as DNA: TGTGCCAGCAGTTTGGGGCAGGGCCGGGGCTACACCTTC. As protein: CASSLGQGRGYTF.

The chain uses TRBV2 and TRBJ1-6; D remains ambiguous. V lost 5 bases, J lost 10 bases, and 12 bases lay in between. CDR3 size: 13 residues. Germline V gene data show CDR1 as SNHLY and CDR2 as FYNNEI. CDR3 amino acids: CASSPNLQSPLHF. DNA for the CDR3: TGTGCCAGCAGTCCAAACCTTCAGTCACCCCTCCACTTT. Based on the CDR3 plus reference TRBV2 and TRBJ1-6, the full variable domain is EPEVTQTPSHQVTQMGQEVILRCVPISNHLYFYWYRQILGQKVEFLVSFYNNEISEKSEIFDDQFSVERPDGSNFTLKIRSTKLEDSAMYFCASSPNLQSPLHFGNGTRLTVT.

The chain joins TRBV19 to TRBJ2-1; 10 nucleotides agree with TRBD2. V trimming: 9 bases; J trimming: 4 bases; junction bases outside the gene matches: 9. CDR1 is LNHDA, CDR2 SQIVND, per germline (reference sequence). CDR3 length: 15 residues. The chain's CDR3 is CASSAGTSVYNEQFF. The CDR3 nucleotides read TGTGCCAGCAGTGCCGGGACTAGCGTTTACAATGAGCAGTTCTTC.

V gene TRBV2 combines with J gene TRBJ2-4; the match to TRBD1 covers 8 bases. The junction had 4 bases not matched to a gene; V was cut back by 6 bases and J by 0 bases. The CDR3 runs 15 residues. CDR1 and CDR2 (germline): SNHLY, FYNNEI. The CDR3 DNA sequence: TGTGCCAGCAGGGGGACAGGAATAGCCAAAAACATTCAGTACTTC. This translates into CASRGTGIAKNIQYF.

The rearrangement links TRBV5-1 to TRBJ1-1, with 8 bases lining up with TRBD1. V lost 4 bases and J lost 7; bases outside the gene matches: 6. Germline-derived CDR1 and CDR2 are SGHRS and YFSETQ. This CDR3 comprises 13 residues. CDR3 protein: CASSGQGRGEAFF. CDR3 DNA sequence: TGCGCCAGCAGCGGACAGGGTCGGGGTGAAGCTTTCTTT.

The chain links TRBV6-1 to TRBJ1-1; D not resolved. V was trimmed by 1 base and J by 1 base, leaving 10 bases between them. Germline lookup yields CDR1 MNHNS and CDR2 SASEGT. CDR3 length: 15 residues. Here the CDR3 reads CASSEEATWNTEAFF. The CDR3 DNA follows: TGTGCCAGCAGTGAAGAAGCAACCTGGAACACTGAAGCTTTCTTT.

This clone was detected once. The chain recombines TRBV6-5 with TRBJ2-7; 13 bases are shared with TRBD2. This CDR3 spans 15 amino acids. CDR1 is MNHEY, CDR2 SVGAGI, per germline. Unmatched junction bases numbered 5, after V lost 8 bases and J lost 1 base. CDR3 coding DNA: TGTGCCAGCGACGGACTAGCGGGGGCATCCTACGAGCAGTACTTC. It yields the protein CASDGLAGASYEQYF.

This clone showed up just once. The gene calls are TRBV19 and TRBJ2-5; 10 nucleotides match TRBD1. The CDR3 sequence is 15 residues long. The V gene's germline CDR1 is LNHDA and CDR2 SQIVND (reference sequence). J gave up 5 bases and V 3 bases, and 6 bases lay outside the gene matches. The CDR3: CASSMRGQGIETQYF. Here the CDR3 DNA reads TGTGCCAGTAGTATGAGGGGACAGGGGATTGAGACCCAGTACTTC.

This sequence joins TRBV5-8 and TRBJ2-7, with D perhaps matching TRBD1 (6 bases). The CDR3 extends over 14 amino acids. Trimming removed 9 bases at V and 5 bases at J, with 21 bases between. The V gene's germline CDR1 is SGHTS and CDR2 YDEGEE. The CDR3 protein is CATAQGVVGDEQYF. The CDR3 DNA reads TGTGCCACCGCACAGGGTGTAGTAGGCGACGAGCAGTACTTC. The variable domain in full, with the rest retrieved from reference TRBV5-8 and TRBJ2-7, is EAGVTQSPTHLIKTRGQQATLRCSPISGHTSVYWYQQALGLGLQFLLWYDEGEERNRGNFPPRFSGRQFPNYSSELNVNALELEDSALYLCATAQGVVGDEQYFGPGTRLTVT.